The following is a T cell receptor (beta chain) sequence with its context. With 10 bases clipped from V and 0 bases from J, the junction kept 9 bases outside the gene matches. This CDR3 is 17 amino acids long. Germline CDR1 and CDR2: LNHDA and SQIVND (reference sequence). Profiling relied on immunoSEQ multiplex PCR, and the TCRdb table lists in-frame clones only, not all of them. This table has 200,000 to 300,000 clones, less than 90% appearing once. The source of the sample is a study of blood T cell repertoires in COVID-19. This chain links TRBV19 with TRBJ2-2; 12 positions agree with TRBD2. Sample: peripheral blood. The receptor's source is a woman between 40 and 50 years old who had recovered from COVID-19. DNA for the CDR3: TGTGCCATTTCGAGGACTAGCGGGGATGCGAACACCGGGGAGCTGTTTTTT. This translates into CAISRTSGDANTGELFF.